Following are 11 T cell receptor beta chains from one sample sequenced in a study of a mutant IDH1 vaccine in newly diagnosed glioma. Clones were read by immunoSEQ multiplex PCR, and TCRdb kept only the in-frame ones, dropping some. The repertoire has roughly 40,000 clones, 75% to 85% of them found once; the top ten carry approximately 4.8%. No cognate antigen is known for these TCRs. The time point is: week 35, safety follow-up. Topical imiquimod accompanied each vaccine dose, which consisted of 300 ug of mutant IDH1 20-mer peptide. Here the sequenced sample was PBMCs, taken from a glioma patient whose treatment included an IDH1 peptide vaccine. All receptors come from a woman aged 45 to 65 with glioma.

The genes are TRBV19 and TRBJ2-3, with 10 bases that match TRBD1. Germline V CDR1 and CDR2: LNHDA, SQIVND (reference sequence). The V and J ends lost 6 bases and 5 bases, in that order; junction bases with no gene match: 8. The CDR3 is 15 residues long. CDR3 in amino acids: CASRTWTGGEDTQYF. CDR3 nucleotides: TGTGCCAGTAGGACTTGGACAGGGGGAGAAGATACGCAGTATTTT.

CDR3 protein: CASILAQGYTGELFF. As DNA, the CDR3 is TGTGCCAGCATCTTAGCACAGGGTTACACCGGGGAGCTGTTTTTT. This chain links TRBV2 with TRBJ2-2; possible D gene TRBD1, 6 bases. CDR1 and CDR2 (germline): SNHLY, FYNNEI. The CDR3 loop spans 15 amino acids. Deletions cut 7 bases from V and 3 bases from J, with 15 bases between. The full variable domain, completed using reference TRBV2 and TRBJ2-2, is EPEVTQTPSHQVTQMGQEVILRCVPISNHLYFYWYRQILGQKVEFLVSFYNNEISEKSEIFDDQFSVERPDGSNFTLKIRSTKLEDSAMYFCASILAQGYTGELFFGEGSRLTVL.

This chain connects TRBV5-4 to TRBJ1-1; TRBD1 matches 9 bases. Germline V lookup: CDR1 SGHNT, CDR2 YYREEE (reference sequence). The V gene end was trimmed by 4 bases and the J gene end by 0 bases; junction bases not matched to a gene: 7. The CDR3 loop spans 16 amino acids. CDR3 sequence reads: CASSPGTGSMNTEAFF. In DNA form, the CDR3 reads TGTGCCAGCAGCCCCGGGACAGGGAGTATGAACACTGAAGCTTTCTTT.

As DNA, the CDR3 is TGTGCCAGCAGCCCCTGGACAGGGGGGCCCTACTTCTATGGCTACACCTTC. Translating it yields CASSPWTGGPYFYGYTF. The V gene is TRBV5-4, the J gene TRBJ1-2; 10 nucleotides align to TRBD1. The junction had 13 bases not matched to a gene; V was cut back by 4 bases and J by 4 bases. Looked up from germline, CDR1 is SGHNT and CDR2 is YYREEE (reference sequence). The length of the CDR3 is 17 residues.

The rearrangement uses TRBV30 and TRBJ1-4; 7 nucleotides agree with TRBD1. Trimming removed 3 bases from V and 7 bases from J; junction bases left unmatched: 11. The germline gives CDR1 GTSNPN, CDR2 SVGIG (reference sequence). The CDR3 sequence is 15 residues long. The CDR3 is CAWRKQDRDSEKLFF. The CDR3 nucleotides read TGTGCCTGGAGGAAGCAAGACCGGGACAGTGAAAAACTGTTTTTT.

The chain combines TRBV6-5 with TRBJ2-5, with a possible D match to TRBD2 (7 bases). The V gene lost 8 bases and the J gene lost 1 base, with 14 bases spanning the gap. The V gene's germline CDR1 is MNHEY and CDR2 SVGAGI. The CDR3 totals 14 residues. The CDR3 DNA follows: TGTGCCAGCGCGAGGGGAGGGGGCCAAGAGACCCAGTACTTC. Its protein product is CASARGGGQETQYF.

CDR3 DNA: TGTGCCATCAGTGAGTACGACCTCTCCTACAATGAGCAGTTCTTC. Protein sequence: CAISEYDLSYNEQFF. The chain has TRBV10-3 and TRBJ2-1; D remains unclear. The CDR3 runs 15 residues. Deletions cut 1 base from V and 0 bases from J, with 7 bases between. The germline V gene encodes CDR1 ENHRY and CDR2 SYGVKD.

This clone was detected a few times. J is TRBJ1-1 and V is TRBV29-1, with D unclear. Trimming removed 5 bases at V and 8 bases at J, with 12 bases between. Per germline, CDR1 SQVTM and CDR2 ANQGSEA. This CDR3 comprises 11 residues. DNA for the CDR3: TGCAGCGTTAGTAGACGTGGGGAAGCTTTCTTT. This translates into CSVSRRGEAFF.

In this sample, this clone turned up a few times. The chain carries TRBV29-1 and TRBJ1-2; D is undetermined. CDR3 length: 11 amino acids. The V end lost 5 bases, the J end lost 0 bases, and 4 bases lay between the germline ends. Germline V gives CDR1 SQVTM, CDR2 ANQGSEA. The CDR3 DNA reads TGCAGCGTTCGGGCTAACTATGGCTACACCTTC. Translation: CSVRANYGYTF. The variable domain in full, with the rest retrieved from reference TRBV29-1 and TRBJ1-2, is SAVISQKPSRDICQRGTSLTIQCQVDSQVTMMFWYRQQPGQSLTLIATANQGSEATYESGFVIDKFPISRPNLTFSTLTVSNMSPEDSSIYLCSVRANYGYTFGSGTRLTVV.

The CDR3 region is CATSPQGAAEAFF. The DNA for the CDR3 is TGTGCCACTTCACCCCAGGGGGCTGCTGAAGCTTTCTTT. The V and J genes are TRBV2 and TRBJ1-1, with 8 bases lining up with TRBD1. V was clipped by 10 bases and J by 6 bases; unmatched bases: 10. The germline V gene has CDR1 SNHLY and CDR2 FYNNEI. The CDR3 contains 13 residues.

This chain links TRBV29-1 with TRBJ1-2, with D hard to call. The germline CDR1 and CDR2 sequences are SQVTM and ANQGSEA. V lost 7 bases to trimming and J lost 2 bases, with 11 bases between them. This CDR3 comprises 12 residues. The CDR3 bases are TGCAGCGCCCGGGTCTCAAACTATGGCTACACCTTC. It specifies CSARVSNYGYTF. Looking up the rest from reference TRBV29-1 and TRBJ1-2 gives the full variable domain: SAVISQKPSRDICQRGTSLTIQCQVDSQVTMMFWYRQQPGQSLTLIATANQGSEATYESGFVIDKFPISRPNLTFSTLTVSNMSPEDSSIYLCSARVSNYGYTFGSGTRLTVV.